Described below is a single T cell receptor (beta chain) sequence and its context. No antigen is known for it. This sample is drawn from a study of CD8 T cell repertoires and HIV-1 epitope variants. Study overall: Twenty-five autologous and known Gag and Nef epitope variant peptides each stimulated T cells separately. Tested: three Gag epitope families, Nef HW9 and YT9. Whole-study findings and limits: No clonotypes responded to the TAALDMSHF plasma variant; about five recognized KF9, one HW9. Roughly nine TCR beta clonotypes were antigen-specific, roughly six apparently recognizing autologous or escape variants.

With 5 bases clipped from V and 5 bases from J, the junction kept 6 bases outside the gene matches. The length of the CDR3 is 13 residues. Germline loops: CDR1 MDHEN, CDR2 SYDVKM. Clones were sequenced by immunoSEQ multiplex PCR, and TCRdb holds only the in-frame ones, with some missing. The sample consists of almost 4,500 clones, around three fifths of them appearing once. The origin of this receptor is a male donor with HIV. The specimen was cultured CD8+ T cells derived from PBMCs. The genes are TRBV28 and TRBJ2-7; 7 nucleotides match TRBD2. The CDR3: CASSGWEGHEQYF. For the CDR3, the DNA is TGTGCCAGCAGTGGATGGGAGGGCCACGAGCAGTACTTC.